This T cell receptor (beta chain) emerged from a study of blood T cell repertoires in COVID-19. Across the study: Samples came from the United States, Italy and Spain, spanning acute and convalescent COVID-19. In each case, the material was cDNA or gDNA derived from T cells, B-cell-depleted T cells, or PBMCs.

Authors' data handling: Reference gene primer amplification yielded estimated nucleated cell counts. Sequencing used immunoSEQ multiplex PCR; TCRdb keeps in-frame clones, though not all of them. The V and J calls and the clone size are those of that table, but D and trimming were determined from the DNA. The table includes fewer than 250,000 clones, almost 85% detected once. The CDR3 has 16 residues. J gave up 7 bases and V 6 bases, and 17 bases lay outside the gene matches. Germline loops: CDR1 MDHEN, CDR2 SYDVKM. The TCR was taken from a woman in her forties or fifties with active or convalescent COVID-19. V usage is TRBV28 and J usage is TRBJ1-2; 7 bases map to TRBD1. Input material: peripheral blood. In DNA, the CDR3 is TGTGCCAGCAGCCTGGTCCCAAACAGGGGCGAAACTGGCTACACCTTC. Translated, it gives CASSLVPNRGETGYTF.